A selection of T cell receptor beta chains follows, all from one sample in a study of high-grade serous ovarian cancer treatment subgroups. Only in-frame clones appear in the TCRdb table, and some are missing; sequencing was by immunoSEQ multiplex PCR. The data hold 10,000 to 12,000 clones, with roughly four fifths observed a single time. The specimen was tumor tissue. These receptors were collected from a human donor with high-grade serous ovarian cancer. Each CDR3 is given with its conserved first and last residue. The D gene is left open where the match is weak. Expanded clones get a size class; other rows say once, few or many, or leave the size out.

TRBV7-2	14	TRBJ2-1	NA	NA	TGTGCCAGCAGCCCAGGAGGGTCCACAAGGGAGCAGTTCTTC	CASSPGGSTREQFF
TRBV27	16	TRBJ1-2	NA	NA	TGTGCCAGCAGTCTGATTGGATCCGGGACAAACTTTGGCTACACCTTC	CASSLIGSGTNFGYTF
TRBV6-6	13	TRBJ2-4	NA	TRBD1	TGTGCCAGCAGTTACTCCCTCCAGACAGGGAGTAACTTC	CASSYSLQTGSNF
TRBV6-6	13	TRBJ1-3	NA	NA	TGTGCCAGCAGTTTTGGCTCTGGAAACACCATATATTTT	CASSFGSGNTIYF
TRBV27	14	TRBJ1-1	few	TRBD1	TGTGCCAGCAGTGAAGGGACAGGGGGCACTGAAGCTTTCTTT	CASSEGTGGTEAFF
TRBV15	16	TRBJ2-2	NA	TRBD1	TGTGCCACCAGCAGCATGACAGGGCGGTTGACCGGGGAGCTGTTTTTT	CATSSMTGRLTGELFF
TRBV5-1	18	TRBJ1-6	NA	NA	TGCGCCAGCAGCTTGGGGTGGGCCCAGAGCTCCTATAATTCACCCCTCCACTTT	CASSLGWAQSSYNSPLHF
TRBV7-8	14	TRBJ2-5	NA	NA	TGTGCCTGGGGGGCAGCGGGAAATTGGGAGACCCAGTACTTC	CAWGAAGNWETQYF
TRBV4-1	16	TRBJ2-1	NA	TRBD2	TGCGCCAGCAGCCAAGTAAGCGGGAGGTCCGTCAATGAGCAGTTCTTC	CASSQVSGRSVNEQFF
TRBV25-1	12	TRBJ2-1	NA	NA	TGTGCCAGCGGGTACCACTACAATGAGCAGTTCTTC	CASGYHYNEQFF
TRBV2	15	TRBJ1-5	few	TRBD1	TGTGCCAGCAGAAGGGACAGATATAGCAATCAGCCCCAGCATTTT	CASRRDRYSNQPQHF
TRBV11-2	15	TRBJ2-6	NA	NA	TGTGCCAGCAGATCCATACGCTCTGGGGCCAACGTCCTGACTTTC	CASRSIRSGANVLTF
TRBV27	12	TRBJ2-7	NA	NA	TGTGCCAGCAGTGACTGGACCGACGAGCAGTACTTC	CASSDWTDEQYF
TRBV6-5	15	TRBJ2-7	once	NA	TGTGCCAGCAGTTACTCGACATCCTTGGGAAGCGAGCAGTACTTC	CASSYSTSLGSEQYF
TRBV7-7	14	TRBJ2-1	NA	TRBD1	TGTGCTAGCAGCGTCCAAGCAGGGGGTAGTGAGCAGTTCTTC	CASSVQAGGSEQFF
TRBV11-3	15	TRBJ2-7	NA	NA	TGTGCCAGCAGCCCAGGGGCAGGGGACTCCTACGAGCAGTACTTC	CASSPGAGDSYEQYF
TRBV30	17	TRBJ1-6	NA	TRBD1	TGTGCCGCTGAACAGGGGCTTGGAGGTCCTGGTAATTCACCCCTCCACTTT	CAAEQGLGGPGNSPLHF
TRBV7-9	13	TRBJ2-7	NA	NA	TGTGCCAGCAGCTTAGTATTAGCGGACGAGCAGTACTTC	CASSLVLADEQYF
TRBV6-4	15	TRBJ2-3	once	TRBD2	TGTGCCAGCTCCGGACTAGCGGGAGAGATAGATACGCAGTATTTT	CASSGLAGEIDTQYF
TRBV11-2	14	TRBJ2-1	NA	NA	TGTGCCAGCAGCTTAGCCCTAAAGCGGTCTGAGCAGTTCTTC	CASSLALKRSEQFF
TRBV7-2	17	TRBJ1-4	NA	NA	TGTGCCAGCAGCTTAGGGGTGCGTGGGGGGGGTAATGAAAAACTGTTTTTT	CASSLGVRGGGNEKLFF
TRBV5-8	17	TRBJ2-3	once	TRBD2	TGTGCCAGCAGCCCTGCTTTCCTAGCGGGAGGGGCAGATACGCAGTATTTT	CASSPAFLAGGADTQYF
TRBV28	16	TRBJ2-3	NA	TRBD1	TGTGCCAGCAATAGAAACAGGGGGTTGAGCACAGATACGCAGTATTTT	CASNRNRGLSTDTQYF
TRBV29-1	14	TRBJ2-7	few	TRBD1	TGCAGCGCTGCCGGCGACAGGGGGTTCTACGAGCAGTACTTC	CSAAGDRGFYEQYF
TRBV27	15	TRBJ2-3	NA	TRBD2	TGTGCCAGCAGTTTACTAGCGGGAGCGTGGTATACGCAGTATTTT	CASSLLAGAWYTQYF
TRBV7-9	16	TRBJ2-5	NA	TRBD2	TGTGCCAGCAGCTCAACCGGGACTAGCGCCGTCGAGACCCAGTACTTC	CASSSTGTSAVETQYF
TRBV7-2	15	TRBJ1-1	once	TRBD1	TGTGCCAGCAGCTTAGTTCAGGGGGCAAGAACTGAAGCTTTCTTT	CASSLVQGARTEAFF
TRBV28	14	TRBJ2-7	once	NA	TGTGCCAGCAGTTTTCTTGGACCGACCTACGAGCAGTACTTC	CASSFLGPTYEQYF
TRBV5-4	16	TRBJ2-1	NA	TRBD2	TGTGCCAGCAGCTTGGGAGCTAGCGGTACCTACAATGAGCAGTTCTTC	CASSLGASGTYNEQFF
TRBV7-9	12	TRBJ2-3	NA	NA	TGTGCCAGCAGCCGGACCACAGATACGCAGTATTTT	CASSRTTDTQYF
TRBV19	14	TRBJ1-5	NA	NA	TGTGCCAGTAGTATGTGGGGGGGCAATCAGCCCCAGCATTTT	CASSMWGGNQPQHF
TRBV27	15	TRBJ1-2	NA	TRBD1	TGTGCCAGCAGCCGTCAGGGGGCCGTTAACTATGGCTACACCTTC	CASSRQGAVNYGYTF
TRBV6-5	14	TRBJ2-7	NA	TRBD2	TGTGCCAGCAGTGCGGGACTAGCTTTATACGAGCAGTACTTC	CASSAGLALYEQYF
TRBV11-2	12	TRBJ2-7	NA	NA	TGTGCCAGCAGCTTAGGGGAAGTAGCTCAGTACTTC	CASSLGEVAQYF
TRBV5-1	15	TRBJ2-5	NA	TRBD2	TGCGCCAGCGGACAAGCGGGAGGGGATGCGGAGACCCAGTACTTC	CASGQAGGDAETQYF
TRBV5-4	15	TRBJ2-3	NA	NA	TGTGCCAGCAGCTTGGGCGCGTCCTCCACAGATACGCAGTATTTT	CASSLGASSTDTQYF
TRBV28	14	TRBJ2-7	NA	NA	TGTGCCAGCAGTTTCGAGGGGTTAAACTACGAGCAGTACTTC	CASSFEGLNYEQYF
TRBV6-1	15	TRBJ2-3	once	TRBD2	TGTGCCAGCAGGCGGCAGCGGGGAAGCACAGATACGCAGTATTTT	CASRRQRGSTDTQYF
TRBV28	16	TRBJ1-4	NA	TRBD1	TGTGCCAGCAGGAGTCCCGGACAGGGGTTGAATGAAAAACTGTTTTTT	CASRSPGQGLNEKLFF
TRBV11-3	20	TRBJ2-1	NA	TRBD2	TGTGCCAGCAGCTTAGGGTCTAGCGGGAGCTTCCCTAGCTCCTACAATGAGCAGTTCTTC	CASSLGSSGSFPSSYNEQFF
TRBV5-8	14	TRBJ2-5	NA	NA	TGTGCCAGCAGCTTGGAGCGGAGACGAGAGACCCAGTACTTC	CASSLERRRETQYF
TRBV4-2	14	TRBJ1-1	NA	NA	TGTGCCAGCAGCCAAGAACAGGCCCCCACTGAAGCTTTCTTT	CASSQEQAPTEAFF
TRBV14	13	TRBJ2-7	NA	NA	TGTGCCAGCAGCCATCAACAGGGCTACGAGCAGTACTTC	CASSHQQGYEQYF
TRBV10-1	13	TRBJ2-1	NA	NA	TGCGCCAGCAGTTTAGACGGGCTCAATGAGCAGTTCTTC	CASSLDGLNEQFF
TRBV6-5	15	TRBJ1-4	NA	NA	TGTGCCAGCAGTCTTGGCAGGGCTACAGATGAAAAACTGTTTTTT	CASSLGRATDEKLFF
TRBV9	12	TRBJ2-2	NA	NA	TGTGCCAGCAGACGGACCACCGGGGAGCTGTTTTTT	CASRRTTGELFF
TRBV28	17	TRBJ1-1	few	NA	TGTGCCAGCAGTTTCTTTTGGGACGGACTAATGAACACTGAAGCTTTCTTT	CASSFFWDGLMNTEAFF
TRBV28	15	TRBJ2-7	NA	TRBD1	TGTGCCAGCAGCCCTAATTGGACAGGGGGCTACGAGCAGTACTTC	CASSPNWTGGYEQYF
TRBV28	14	TRBJ2-2	NA	TRBD2	TGTGCCACCCAACGGGGGGATAACACCGGGGAGCTGTTTTTT	CATQRGDNTGELFF
TRBV7-9	14	TRBJ2-1	NA	TRBD2	TGTGCCAGCAGCAAAAGCGGGAACTACAATGAGCAGTTCTTC	CASSKSGNYNEQFF
TRBV5-1	14	TRBJ2-3	NA	NA	TGCGCCAGCAGCTTGGGGGAGGCCCGAGATACGCAGTATTTT	CASSLGEARDTQYF